Listed below are T cell receptor beta chains from one sample, sequenced in a study of identical twins. Each CDR3 protein gets one entry after TCRdb re-called the 5' RACE reads with MiXCR. The table shows a few hundred thousand distinct CDR3 sequences, with 9% occurring only once. The sample consisted of naive T cells sorted from blood. These receptors were obtained from a woman aged 50 to 60 in good health. Both conserved end residues are part of each CDR3. A D gene is named only where the DNA matches it firmly. Clone size is shown for a subset of rows, as once, few, many or a class of expanded clone.

size	V	J	D	DNA	CDR3
many	TRBV11-2	TRBJ1-1	-	TGTGCCAGCAGCTTAGGGGGTTGGGGCACTGAAGCTTTCTTT	CASSLGGWGTEAFF
many	TRBV4-1	TRBJ2-2	-	TGCGCCAGCAGCCCCGTCGGTGTAAACACCGGGGAGCTGTTTTTT	CASSPVGVNTGELFF
few	TRBV7-2	TRBJ1-6	-	TGTGCCAGCAGCTTAGGAGGGTGGAATTCACCCCTCCACTTT	CASSLGGWNSPLHF
-	TRBV27	TRBJ2-7	TRBD1	TGTGCCACCAGCCGCCTGACAGGGACCTCCTACGAGCAGTACTTC	CATSRLTGTSYEQYF
few	TRBV6-2/TRBV6-3	TRBJ2-5	-	TGTGCCAGCAGTTACGCTGAGACCCAGTACTTC	CASSYAETQYF
-	TRBV11-2	TRBJ2-5	TRBD1	TGTGCCAGCAGCCCCAGACAGGGCTTTATCCAAGAGACCCAGTACTTC	CASSPRQGFIQETQYF
few	TRBV6-5	TRBJ2-6	-	TGTGCCAGCAGCAGGGAGACCGGGGCCAACGTCCTGACTTTC	CASSRETGANVLTF
few	TRBV19	TRBJ1-1	-	TGTGCCATCATAACAGGGATCACGAACACTGAAGCTTTCTTT	CAIITGITNTEAFF
few	TRBV27	TRBJ2-2	-	TGTGCCAGCAGTTTCCAGTGGAATACCGGGGAGCTGTTTTTT	CASSFQWNTGELFF
-	TRBV7-3	TRBJ2-2	-	TGTGCCAGCAGCCATGAGGCCGGGGAGCTGTTTTTT	CASSHEAGELFF
few	TRBV6-5	TRBJ2-7	TRBD1	TGTGCCAGCAGACTTCCGGGACAGGGGTCCTACGAGCAGTACTTC	CASRLPGQGSYEQYF
few	TRBV12-3/TRBV12-4	TRBJ2-3	-	TGTGCCAGCAGCCTAGGGGGTACTGGCACAGATACGCAGTATTTT	CASSLGGTGTDTQYF
many	TRBV6-5	TRBJ1-5	TRBD1	TGTGCCAGCAGGCCGGGACAGGGGCGCCATCAGCCCCAGCATTTT	CASRPGQGRHQPQHF
-	TRBV5-5	TRBJ2-1	-	TGTGCCAGCAGCTTGGACGGGTATCCCTACAATGAGCAGTTCTTC	CASSLDGYPYNEQFF
few	TRBV7-6	TRBJ2-2	TRBD2	TGTGCCAGCAGTTGGGGGGGAGATAACACCGGGGAGCTGTTTTTT	CASSWGGDNTGELFF
-	TRBV5-1	TRBJ2-3	-	TGCGCCAGCAGCCCGCAGTTCGGTACGCAGTATTTT	CASSPQFGTQYF
many	TRBV6-5	TRBJ2-1	-	TGTGCCAGCAGCCCCGGACTTTTCTACAATGAGCAGTTCTTC	CASSPGLFYNEQFF
few	TRBV20-1	TRBJ2-1	-	TGCAGTGCTGGTCGCCCGCGAGGGGGATTTGAGCAGTTCTTC	CSAGRPRGGFEQFF
many	TRBV7-2	TRBJ2-5	-	TGTGCCAGCAGCTTAAGCTTCCAAGAGACCCAGTACTTC	CASSLSFQETQYF
-	TRBV5-5	TRBJ2-7	-	TGTGCCAGCAGCCTCGACCGGGACAACTACGAGCAGTACTTC	CASSLDRDNYEQYF
many	TRBV3-1	TRBJ2-7	-	TGTGCCAGCAGCCAAGATCCCCAGCAGTCCTACGAGCAGTACTTC	CASSQDPQQSYEQYF
many	TRBV10-3	TRBJ2-1	-	TGTGCCATCAGTGGGGGTGGCGGCACGAGGGCTGAGCAGTTCTTC	CAISGGGGTRAEQFF
few	TRBV9	TRBJ2-1	TRBD2	TGTGCCAGCAGCCCCCAGACCAGCGGGAGGGCCCGCGAGCAGTTCTTC	CASSPQTSGRAREQFF
-	TRBV5-1	TRBJ2-7	-	TGCGCCAGCAGCTTGGATGAGACCTACGAGCAGTACTTC	CASSLDETYEQYF
-	TRBV12-3/TRBV12-4	TRBJ1-6	-	TGTGCCAGCAGACAGCTATCCAGGGGTTCCCTCCACTTT	CASRQLSRGSLHF
few	TRBV2	TRBJ1-1	-	TGTGCCAGCAGTGAATCTGGGGGGCCTGAAGCTTTCTTT	CASSESGGPEAFF
many	TRBV12-3/TRBV12-4	TRBJ2-1	-	TGTGCCAGCAGCACAAATGGACAGAAAATCAATGAGCAGTTCTTC	CASSTNGQKINEQFF
-	TRBV6-6	TRBJ1-6	TRBD1	TGTGCCAGCAGTTATACCGGGACAGGGGATTCACCCCTCCACTTT	CASSYTGTGDSPLHF
few	TRBV25-1	TRBJ1-1	-	TGTGCCAGCACCAGGACGGCGAACACTGAAGCTTTCTTT	CASTRTANTEAFF
few	TRBV15	TRBJ2-1	TRBD2	TGTGCCACCAGCGGAACTGGAGCGGGAGTCACTGAGCAGTTCTTC	CATSGTGAGVTEQFF
few	TRBV6-5	TRBJ2-3	-	TGTGCCAGCAGTTCGACAGCTTCCACAGATACGCAGTATTTT	CASSSTASTDTQYF
few	TRBV6-2/TRBV6-3	TRBJ1-1	-	TGTGCCAGCAGGGTGGGGAACACTGAAGCTTTCTTT	CASRVGNTEAFF
many	TRBV20-1	TRBJ2-7	TRBD2	TGCAGTGCTAGAGATCTCCGGGAGGGCAGCGAGCAGTACTTC	CSARDLREGSEQYF
-	TRBV20-1	TRBJ2-7	-	TGCAGTGCTAGCGTTCCGACAGGACGGTACGAGCAGTACTTC	CSASVPTGRYEQYF
many	TRBV29-1	TRBJ1-1	-	TGCAGCGTTGAAGGGCCCACTGAAGCTTTCTTT	CSVEGPTEAFF
-	TRBV14	TRBJ1-1	-	TGTGCCAGCTCGGGACATCTTGACACTGAAGCTTTCTTT	CASSGHLDTEAFF
many	TRBV7-9	TRBJ2-1	TRBD1	TGTGCCAGCAGCTTAGGGGACAGGGTATACAATGAGCAGTTCTTC	CASSLGDRVYNEQFF
few	TRBV7-3	TRBJ2-7	-	TGTGCCAGCAGCTTAGGGGCAGGGGCGGACGAGCAGTACTTC	CASSLGAGADEQYF
-	TRBV7-9	TRBJ2-1	TRBD2	TGTGCCAGCAACCATATGTTGTGGGCTAGCGGGACGGCCGACTACAATGAGCAGTTCTTC	CASNHMLWASGTADYNEQFF
many	TRBV29-1	TRBJ2-7	TRBD1	TGCAGCGCGGGACAGCAGCTTTCCTACGAGCAGTACTTC	CSAGQQLSYEQYF
few	TRBV5-1	TRBJ2-1	TRBD2	TGCGCCAGCAGCCCGCCTAGCGGGACCTCCTACAATGAGCAGTTCTTC	CASSPPSGTSYNEQFF
-	TRBV20-1	TRBJ1-2	TRBD1	TGCAGTGCTAGGGTGACAGGGGGCAGCTATGGCTACACCTTC	CSARVTGGSYGYTF
-	TRBV19	TRBJ2-2	TRBD1	TGTGCCAGTAGTATACTACAGGGGGCGAACACCGGGGAGCTGTTTTTT	CASSILQGANTGELFF
few	TRBV20-1	TRBJ2-7	-	TGCAGTGCTAGGCTAGAGTACGAGCAGTACTTC	CSARLEYEQYF
few	TRBV12-3/TRBV12-4	TRBJ2-4	-	TGTGCCAGCAGTCCCACTCAAGCCAAAAACATTCAGTACTTC	CASSPTQAKNIQYF
-	TRBV7-2	TRBJ2-7	-	TGTGCCAGCAGCCCTTGGAACTCCTACGAGCAGTACTTC	CASSPWNSYEQYF
few	TRBV14	TRBJ2-3	-	TGTGCCAGCAGCCAATCATTGAGGGTCAGGCTTTTT	CASSQSLRVRLF
many	TRBV10-3	TRBJ2-1	TRBD2	TGTGCCATCAGTGACGCTGGACTAGCGGGCCACAATGAGCAGTTCTTC	CAISDAGLAGHNEQFF
many	TRBV4-1	TRBJ2-1	TRBD2	TGCGCCAGCAGCCAAGGGCTAGCGGGGCAGGGGGAGCAGTTCTTC	CASSQGLAGQGEQFF
few	TRBV12-3/TRBV12-4	TRBJ1-5	TRBD1	TGTGCCAGCAGTTTAGACACAGGGGCAGGTAATCAGCCCCAGCATTTT	CASSLDTGAGNQPQHF
few	TRBV20-1	TRBJ1-2	-	TGCAGCGCGGGCCCTGGGCCCTCGTATGGCTACACCTTC	CSAGPGPSYGYTF
few	TRBV5-1	TRBJ2-4	-	TGCGCCAGCAGCTTGCTATCGGGGGCCAAAAACATTCAGTACTTC	CASSLLSGAKNIQYF
-	TRBV24-1	TRBJ2-1	-	TGTGCCACCAGTGATGACAACAGGGGAGGCGAGCAGTTCTTC	CATSDDNRGGEQFF
-	TRBV7-9	TRBJ2-5	-	TGTGCCAGCAGCTTTAGGGGGGGAGAGACCCAGTACTTC	CASSFRGGETQYF
-	TRBV21-1	TRBJ1-5	-	TGTGCCAGCGCCAACCCGGGACAGGAGGGCCAGCCCCAGCATTTT	CASANPGQEGQPQHF
few	TRBV14	TRBJ1-4	-	TGTGCCAGCAGCCCGATATCCGGGGGAGAGAATGAAAAACTGTTTTTT	CASSPISGGENEKLFF
-	TRBV14	TRBJ2-7	TRBD2	TGTGCCAGCAGCCTCGTGGGTCCCGGGGGGGAGCAGTACTTC	CASSLVGPGGEQYF